Each of the 13 T cell receptor beta chains below was sequenced from the same sample in a study of blood T cells in healthy people across ages. Alongside a J-beta primer mix, a sample-barcoded 5' primer served in a second PCR lasting 7 to 11 cycles. One entry per CDR3 protein, called by TCRdb with MiXCR from the 5' RACE reads. The repertoire includes fewer than 2,000,000 distinct CDR3 sequences, roughly two fifths of them detected once, and under 25% sits in the top ten. Sequencing was carried out using blood. These TCRs come from a human donor in good health.

This chain links TRBV9 with TRBJ2-7, with a tentative D call TRBD2 (6 bases). This CDR3 has 15 residues. Germline CDR1 reads SGDLS; CDR2 reads YYNGEE. The V gene lost 1 base and the J gene lost 6 bases, with 17 bases spanning the gap. Here the CDR3 DNA reads TGTGCCAGCAGCGTAACTATGGGGGGAAAAGGCGAGCAGTACTTC. The encoded protein is CASSVTMGGKGEQYF.

The chain has TRBV20-1 and TRBJ2-5; no definite D call. Trimming pared 1 base from V and 4 bases from J, leaving 7 bases between. This CDR3 comprises 12 residues. From germline, CDR1 is DFQATT and CDR2 SNEGSKA (reference sequence). Here the CDR3 reads CSARASSETQYF. As DNA, the CDR3 is TGCAGTGCTAGAGCATCTTCAGAGACCCAGTACTTC.

The rearrangement joins TRBV28 to TRBJ1-1; D is undetermined. Germline lookup yields CDR1 MDHEN and CDR2 SYDVKM. Trimming removed 7 bases at V and 1 base at J, with 4 bases between. The CDR3 contains 11 residues. The CDR3 DNA reads as TGTGCCAGCATAACGAACACTGAAGCTTTCTTT. Translation: CASITNTEAFF.

A word on this clonotype: At one end, the junction sequence differs from germline, possibly due to a read error. The CDR3 DNA reads TGCGCCAGCAGCTCAGAGGGGTCGACTGGAGCTTTCTTT. Its translation is CASSSEGSTGAFF. The V call is TRBV5-1, the J call TRBJ1-1; the D gene is possibly TRBD1 (5 bases). Germline CDR1 is SGHRS and CDR2 is YFSETQ. The CDR3 contains 13 residues. The variable domain in full, completed from reference TRBV5-1 and TRBJ1-1, reads KAGVTQTPRYLIKTRGQQVTLSCSPISGHRSVSWYQQTPGQGLQFLFEYFSETQRNKGNFPGRFSGRQFSNSRSEMNVSTLELGDSALYLCASSSEGSTGAFFGQGTRLTVV.

This chain uses TRBV29-1 with TRBJ1-1; a possible D gene is TRBD1 (5 bases). The CDR3 contains 12 residues. Trimming cost V 4 bases and J 9 bases, with 15 bases left between them. In germline, CDR1 is SQVTM, CDR2 ANQGSEA. The CDR3: CSVVKGDLKAFF. The CDR3 region has the DNA TGCAGCGTTGTTAAAGGGGACCTTAAAGCTTTCTTT.

The chain couples TRBV4-3 to TRBJ2-3; no definite D call. The length of the CDR3 is 15 residues. The V end lost 0 bases, the J end lost 5 bases, and 12 bases lay between the germline ends. Germline V gene lookup returns CDR1 LGHNA and CDR2 YSLEER. CDR3 nucleotides: TGCGCCAGCAGCCAAGATTCGCGCCCTGTAGATACGCAGTATTTT. It is translated as CASSQDSRPVDTQYF.

This sequence joins TRBV20-1 and TRBJ1-2; D is unresolved. The germline CDR1 and CDR2 sequences are DFQATT and SNEGSKA (reference sequence). The V end lost 0 bases, the J end lost 4 bases, and 12 bases lay between the germline ends. CDR3 length: 14 amino acids. In nucleotides, the CDR3 is TGCAGTGCTAGAGATTCCCCTCCTTCCTATGGCTACACCTTC. Protein product: CSARDSPPSYGYTF.

The chain is built from TRBV2 and TRBJ1-2; 10 nucleotides agree with TRBD1. CDR1 is SNHLY, CDR2 FYNNEI, per germline. CDR3 length equals 15 residues. V shed 8 bases, J shed 4 bases, and the junction held 10 bases outside the gene matches. CDR3 coding DNA: TGTGCCAGCCGTCAGGAAGGGACAGGGGTCTATGGCTACACCTTC. This translates into CASRQEGTGVYGYTF.

This clonotype appeared a few times. The V and J genes are TRBV6-5 and TRBJ1-2; the D gene is possibly TRBD1 (6 bases). Germline-derived CDR1 and CDR2 are MNHEY and SVGAGI. This CDR3 has 13 residues. V lost 11 bases to trimming and J lost 4 bases, with 17 bases between them. Here the CDR3 DNA reads TGTGCCGCCAGACCAACAGGGCCCTATGGCTACACCTTC. Translated: CAARPTGPYGYTF.

This clonotype has a handful of counts. The chain uses TRBV4-2 and TRBJ1-1, with D perhaps matching TRBD1 (6 bases). The ends were cut back, 4 bases at V and 0 bases at J, with 12 bases in the middle. This CDR3 has 15 residues. In germline, CDR1 is LGHNA, CDR2 YNFKEQ. The CDR3 here is CASSRMTGLNTEAFF. The CDR3 nucleotides read TGTGCCAGCAGCCGGATGACAGGACTGAACACTGAAGCTTTCTTT.

A single count supports this clonotype. The chain links TRBV14 to TRBJ1-1; no firm D call. The CDR3 runs to 13 residues. Germline loops: CDR1 SGHDN, CDR2 FVKESK. V dropped 4 bases and J dropped 3 bases, with 9 bases sitting between them. The chain's CDR3 is CASSPTADTEAFF. In nucleotides, the CDR3 is TGTGCCAGCAGCCCCACAGCGGACACTGAAGCTTTCTTT.

The chain employs TRBV12-3 or TRBV12-4 and TRBJ1-2; tentatively, D is TRBD1 (6 bases). The CDR3 length is 15 residues. With 5 bases removed from V and 2 bases from J, the gap between germline ends came to 15 bases. CDR3 coding DNA: TGTGCCAGCAGTATTTCTGGACAGAGAAACTATGGCTACACCTTC. It yields the protein CASSISGQRNYGYTF.

This clonotype was counted only a few times. V gene TRBV12-3 or TRBV12-4 combines with J gene TRBJ1-4, with 7 positions matching TRBD1. V gave up 5 bases and J gave up 8 bases; unmatched junction bases: 8. The CDR3 is 14 residues long. CDR3 loop: CASSLRTGWEKLFF. In nucleotides, the CDR3 is TGTGCCAGCAGTCTACGGACAGGCTGGGAAAAACTGTTTTTT.